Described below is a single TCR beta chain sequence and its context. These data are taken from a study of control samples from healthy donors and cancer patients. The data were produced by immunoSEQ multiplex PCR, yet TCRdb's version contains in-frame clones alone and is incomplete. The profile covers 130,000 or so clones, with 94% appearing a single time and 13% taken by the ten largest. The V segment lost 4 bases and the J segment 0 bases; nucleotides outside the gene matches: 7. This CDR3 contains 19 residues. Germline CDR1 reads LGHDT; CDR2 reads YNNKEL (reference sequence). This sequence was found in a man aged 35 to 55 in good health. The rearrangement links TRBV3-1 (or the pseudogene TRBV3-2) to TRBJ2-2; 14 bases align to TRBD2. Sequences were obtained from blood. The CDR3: CASSRGTSGSGANTGELFF. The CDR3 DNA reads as TGTGCCAGCAGCCGCGGGACTAGCGGGAGTGGCGCGAACACCGGGGAGCTGTTTTTT.